Below, one T cell receptor (beta chain) is given with its context. Its antigen is as yet unknown. The data belong to a study of lymphopenia after photon versus proton radiotherapy. Study-wide findings and caveats: After the lymphocyte nadir, photon-treated repertoires showed oligoclonal expansion, especially of CD8+ Temra cells. Better survival with proton therapy was suggested as possible, not demonstrated. Photon-treated patients lost naive T cells and TCR diversity; proton-treated stayed stable.

The CDR3 extends over 14 amino acids. Germline V gives CDR1 MNHNS, CDR2 SASEGT. The ends were cut back, 4 bases at V and 0 bases at J, with 9 bases in the middle. Using immunoSEQ multiplex PCR, the repertoire was profiled, and TCRdb retains in-frame clones only, with some absent. The sample has 55,000 to 70,000 clones; 85% to 95% are singletons. V is TRBV6-1 and J is TRBJ1-2; D not certain. This specimen consisted of peripheral blood, obtained from a patient treated with photon-based radiotherapy. This receptor was taken from a woman aged 40 to 50 with cholangiocarcinoma. The CDR3 region has the DNA TGTGCCAGCAGTGGTCACGCAGCTAACTATGGCTACACCTTC. Encoded protein: CASSGHAANYGYTF.